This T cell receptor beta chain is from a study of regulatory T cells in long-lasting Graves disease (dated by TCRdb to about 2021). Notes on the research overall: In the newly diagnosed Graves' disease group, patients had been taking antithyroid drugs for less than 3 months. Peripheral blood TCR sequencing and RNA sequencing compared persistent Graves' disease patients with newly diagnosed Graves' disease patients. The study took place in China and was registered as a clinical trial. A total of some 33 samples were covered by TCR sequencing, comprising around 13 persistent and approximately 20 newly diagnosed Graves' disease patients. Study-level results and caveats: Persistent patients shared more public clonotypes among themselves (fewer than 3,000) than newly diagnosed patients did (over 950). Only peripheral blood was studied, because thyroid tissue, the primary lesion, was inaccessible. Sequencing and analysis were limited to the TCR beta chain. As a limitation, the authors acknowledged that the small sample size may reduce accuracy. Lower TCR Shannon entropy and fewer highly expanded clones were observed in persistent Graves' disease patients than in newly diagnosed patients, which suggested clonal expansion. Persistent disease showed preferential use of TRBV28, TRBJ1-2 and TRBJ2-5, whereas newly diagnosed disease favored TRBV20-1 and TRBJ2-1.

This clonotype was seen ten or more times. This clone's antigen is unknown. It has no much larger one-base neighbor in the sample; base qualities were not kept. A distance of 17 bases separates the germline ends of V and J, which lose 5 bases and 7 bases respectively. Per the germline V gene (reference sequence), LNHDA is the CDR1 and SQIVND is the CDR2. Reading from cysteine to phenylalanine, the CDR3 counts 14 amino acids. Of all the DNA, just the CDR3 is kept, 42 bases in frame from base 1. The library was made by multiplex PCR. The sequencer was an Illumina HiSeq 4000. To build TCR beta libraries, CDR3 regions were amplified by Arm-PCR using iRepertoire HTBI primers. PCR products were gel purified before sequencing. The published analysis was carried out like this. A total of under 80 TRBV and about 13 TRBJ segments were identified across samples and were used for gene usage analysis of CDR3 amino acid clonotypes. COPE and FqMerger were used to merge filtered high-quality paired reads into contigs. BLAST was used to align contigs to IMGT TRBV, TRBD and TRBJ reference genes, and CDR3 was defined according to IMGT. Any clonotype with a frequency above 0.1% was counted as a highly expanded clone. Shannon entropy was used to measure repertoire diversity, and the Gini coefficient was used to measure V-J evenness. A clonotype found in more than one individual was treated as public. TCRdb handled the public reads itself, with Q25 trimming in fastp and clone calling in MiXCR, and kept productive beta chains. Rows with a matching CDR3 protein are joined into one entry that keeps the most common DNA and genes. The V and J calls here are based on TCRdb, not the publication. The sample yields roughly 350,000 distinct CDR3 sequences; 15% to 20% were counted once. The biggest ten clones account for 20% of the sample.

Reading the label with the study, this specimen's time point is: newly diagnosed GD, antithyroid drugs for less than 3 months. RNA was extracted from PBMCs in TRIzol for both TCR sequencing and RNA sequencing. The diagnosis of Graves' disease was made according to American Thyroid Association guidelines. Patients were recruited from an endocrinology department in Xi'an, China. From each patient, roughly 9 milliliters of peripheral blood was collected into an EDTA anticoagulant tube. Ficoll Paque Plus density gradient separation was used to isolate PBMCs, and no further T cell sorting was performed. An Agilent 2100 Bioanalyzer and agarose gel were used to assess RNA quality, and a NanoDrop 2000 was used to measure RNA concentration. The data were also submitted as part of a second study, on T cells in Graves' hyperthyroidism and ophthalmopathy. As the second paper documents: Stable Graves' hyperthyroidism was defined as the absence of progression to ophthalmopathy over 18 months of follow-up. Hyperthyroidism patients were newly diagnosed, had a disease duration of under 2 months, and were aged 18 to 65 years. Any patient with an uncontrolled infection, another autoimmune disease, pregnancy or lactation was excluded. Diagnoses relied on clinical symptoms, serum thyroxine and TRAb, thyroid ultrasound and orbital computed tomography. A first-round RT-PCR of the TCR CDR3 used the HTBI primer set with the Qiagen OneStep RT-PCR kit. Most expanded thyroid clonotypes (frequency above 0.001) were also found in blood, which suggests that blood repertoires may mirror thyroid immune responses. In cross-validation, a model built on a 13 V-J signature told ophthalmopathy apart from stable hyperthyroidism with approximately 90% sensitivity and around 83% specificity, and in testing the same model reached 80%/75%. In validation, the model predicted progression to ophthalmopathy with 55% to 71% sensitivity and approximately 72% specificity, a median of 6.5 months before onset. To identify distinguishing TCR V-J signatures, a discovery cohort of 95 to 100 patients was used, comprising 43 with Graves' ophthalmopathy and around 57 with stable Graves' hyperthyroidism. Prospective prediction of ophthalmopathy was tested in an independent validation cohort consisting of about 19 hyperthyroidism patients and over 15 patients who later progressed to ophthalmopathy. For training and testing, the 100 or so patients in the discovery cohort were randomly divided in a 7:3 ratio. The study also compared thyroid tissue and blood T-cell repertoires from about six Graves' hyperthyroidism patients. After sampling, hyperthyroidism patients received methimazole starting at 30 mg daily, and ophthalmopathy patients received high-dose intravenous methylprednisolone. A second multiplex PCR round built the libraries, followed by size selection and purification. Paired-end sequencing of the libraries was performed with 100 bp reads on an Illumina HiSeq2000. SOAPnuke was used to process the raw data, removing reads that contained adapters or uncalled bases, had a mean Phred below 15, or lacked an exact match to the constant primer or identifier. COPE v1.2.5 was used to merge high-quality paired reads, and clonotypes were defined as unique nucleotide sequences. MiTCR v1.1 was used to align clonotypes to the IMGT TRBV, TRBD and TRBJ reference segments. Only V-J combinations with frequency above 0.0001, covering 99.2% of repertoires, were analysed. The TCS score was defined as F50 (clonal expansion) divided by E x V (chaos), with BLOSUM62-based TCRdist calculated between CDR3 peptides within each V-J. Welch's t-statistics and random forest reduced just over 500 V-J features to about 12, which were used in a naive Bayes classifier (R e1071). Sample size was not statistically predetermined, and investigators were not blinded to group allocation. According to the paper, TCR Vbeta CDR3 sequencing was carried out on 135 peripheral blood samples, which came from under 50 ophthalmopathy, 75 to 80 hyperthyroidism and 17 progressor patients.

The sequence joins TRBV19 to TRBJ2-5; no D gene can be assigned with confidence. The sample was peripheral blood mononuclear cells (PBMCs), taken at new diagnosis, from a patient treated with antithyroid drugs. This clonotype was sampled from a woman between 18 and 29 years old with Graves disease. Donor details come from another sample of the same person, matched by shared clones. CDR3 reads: CASSYRAVPGTQYF. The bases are TGTGCCAGTAGTTATCGGGCAGTACCGGGGACCCAGTACTTC.